What follows is one T cell receptor beta chain and its context. This specimen belongs to a study of blood T cell repertoires in COVID-19. The assay was immunoSEQ multiplex PCR, and TCRdb's table has in-frame clones only and misses some. The table records under 150,000 clones, roughly 90% of them present only once. Per germline, CDR1 LNHDA and CDR2 SQIVND (reference sequence). CDR3 size: 15 residues. Losses at the gene ends were 5 bases for V and 2 bases for J; bases not matched to a gene: 6. The chain combines TRBV19 with TRBJ2-7; 10 bases align to TRBD1. Sequences were obtained from peripheral blood. The sequence was collected from a man in his 60s with COVID-19, enrolled during active disease. CDR3 region: CASSFRDRGTYEQYF. CDR3 nucleotide sequence: TGTGCCAGTAGTTTCCGGGACAGGGGTACCTACGAGCAGTACTTC.